The subject of this entry is one TCR beta chain. The junction differs from germline at one of its ends, possibly a read error. The data are from a study of identifying expanded T cells in peripheral blood. The CDR3 has 14 amino acids. Germline CDR1 reads GTSNPN; CDR2 reads SVGIG (reference sequence). Using immunoSEQ multiplex PCR, the repertoire was profiled, and TCRdb retains in-frame clones only, with some absent. The repertoire holds about 80,000 clones, with 88% as singletons. This clonotype was obtained from a person aged 18 to 75 in good health. Source material: blood. The rearrangement uses TRBV30 and TRBJ1-3; D not certain. In nucleotides, the CDR3 is TGTGCCGGGAGTTTAGGTCTCTCTGGAAACACCATATATTTT. Translating gives CAGSLGLSGNTIYF.